Detailed here is one TCR beta chain. Which cohort a participant joined came from the clinical history participants gave. The entry originates in a study of blood T cell repertoires in COVID-19. Study-level information: The cDNA or gDNA used as material had been derived from T cells, B-cell-depleted T cells, or PBMCs.

TCRdb's copy holds only in-frame clones and misses some; the assay was immunoSEQ multiplex PCR. The table shows roughly 180,000 clones, with 86% occurring only once. Germline lookup yields CDR1 LGHDT and CDR2 YNNKEL (reference sequence). This CDR3 comprises 14 residues. Trimming cost V 1 base and J 0 bases, with 7 bases left between them. The sequencing sample was made of PBMCs or T cells enriched from blood (not recorded which). V usage is TRBV3-1 (or the pseudogene TRBV3-2) and J usage is TRBJ2-7; D is undetermined. This TCR was recovered from a woman aged 25-40 years who had recovered from COVID-19. The CDR3 DNA sequence: TGTGCCAGCAGCCAAGGGGCCTTCTCCTACGAGCAGTACTTC. Translation gives CASSQGAFSYEQYF.